This entry features one T cell receptor beta chain sequence. Its antigen is as yet unknown. From germline, CDR1 is MNHNS and CDR2 SASEGT. Deletions cut 1 base from V and 2 bases from J, with 12 bases between. The CDR3 contains 16 residues. Assay: immunoSEQ multiplex PCR; the TCRdb copy retains only in-frame clones and omits some. Seen here are about 92,000 clones, about 90% observed once, and the top ten hold about 6.3%. This specimen belongs to a study of graft-versus-host responses after intestinal transplantation. Overall study results and limits: GvH clones detected in recipient marrow included some appearing first in ileum or blood. Graft-donor T cell macrochimerism in patients accompanied high graft-versus-host to host-versus-graft clonal ratios in allografts.

The chain links TRBV6-1 to TRBJ2-1, with D perhaps TRBD2 (6 bases). This receptor was identified in a human donor who received an intestinal transplant. Source: unstimulated CD8+ T cells sorted from spleen or lymph node cells, taken before intestinal transplant. DNA for the CDR3: TGTGCCAGCAGTGAAGAGCCGGAGGGGCCCTACAATGAGCAGTTCTTC. Translating it yields CASSEEPEGPYNEQFF.